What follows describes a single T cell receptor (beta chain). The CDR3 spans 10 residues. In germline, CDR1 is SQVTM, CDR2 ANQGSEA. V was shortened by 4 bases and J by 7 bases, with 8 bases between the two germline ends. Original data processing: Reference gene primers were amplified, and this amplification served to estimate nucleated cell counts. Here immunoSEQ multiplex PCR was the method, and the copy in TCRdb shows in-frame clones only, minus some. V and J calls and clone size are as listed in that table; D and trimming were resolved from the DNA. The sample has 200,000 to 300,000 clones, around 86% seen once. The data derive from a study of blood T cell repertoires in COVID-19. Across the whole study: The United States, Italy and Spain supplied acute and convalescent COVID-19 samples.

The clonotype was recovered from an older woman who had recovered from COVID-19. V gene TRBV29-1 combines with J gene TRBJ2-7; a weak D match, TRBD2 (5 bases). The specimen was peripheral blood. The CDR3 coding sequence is TGCAGCGTTGCAACGGGAGAGCAGTACTTC. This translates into CSVATGEQYF.